One TCR beta chain is described in this entry. Its cognate antigen has yet to be identified. Qualities for individual bases were not recorded, and no much larger clone is one base off. The CDR1 and CDR2 encoded by the germline V gene (reference sequence) are SEHNR and FQNEAQ. The junction shows trimming of 5 bases on V and 7 bases on J, and the gene matches do not reach 4 bases of it. Reading from cysteine to phenylalanine, the CDR3 counts 13 amino acids. Only CDR3 DNA is held: 39 bases, read in frame from base 1. Libraries came from the immunoSEQ multiplex PCR assay. Following the manufacturer's protocol, the hsTCRB Kit was used to amplify rearranged TCR beta chain sequences. Sequencing of TCRB libraries was carried out on an Illumina MiSeq. In the original analysis: The kit vendor's proprietary platform handled demultiplexing, trimming and gene mapping. TCRdb holds this immuneACCESS table with in-frame rearrangements only. Some clones are missing; in checked studies, unresolved V genes explain under half, and the rest has no known cause. The V and J calls and clone size come from that table; D and trimming were worked out from the DNA. This sample holds about 26,000 clones; over 65% were observed only once. The top ten clonotypes cover 31% of the sample.

The data are from a study of a mutant IDH1 vaccine in newly diagnosed glioma (dated by TCRdb to 2020 to 2023). Concerning the study at large: In the chemotherapy-containing groups, vaccination started alongside temozolomide cycles, whereas in patients who had radiotherapy alone it started 4-6 weeks after radiotherapy. Of the roughly 32 patients who were treated, about 60% were male and around 40% were female, and the mean age was around 40 years. Prior to enrollment, standard therapy consisting of radiotherapy alone, temozolomide alone, or radiochemotherapy with temozolomide had been administered to patients, with the combination being received by most patients. The week-35 safety follow-up took place at visit V12, and the week-47 end of study took place at visit V13. Peripheral blood was drawn at six visits: V03 (baseline), V05, V07, V10, V12 and V13. For exploratory analyses, longitudinal TCRB deep sequencing was carried out in about 25 treated patients wherever samples were available.

The intended sense of this specimen's time point label: week 35, safety follow-up. A 20-mer mutant IDH1 peptide at 300 micrograms in Montanide made up each vaccine dose, which was injected subcutaneously together with topical imiquimod. Patients were given eight vaccinations, in weeks 1, 3, 5, 7, 11, 15, 19 and 23, which matched visits V03 through V10. Newly diagnosed WHO grade 3 or 4 IDH1-mutant astrocytomas showing loss of nuclear ATRX were present in the donors. The samples were drawn from NOA16, a multicentre, single-arm, open-label phase I trial in Germany that tested a mutant IDH1 peptide vaccine in humans for the first time. Genomic DNA for TCRB sequencing was extracted from EDTA blood using the DNeasy Blood and Tissue Kit. Findings and caveats that apply to the study as a whole: According to the authors, sample limitations meant that analyses of patient blood samples could not be reproduced. Changes in the top peripheral T cell clonotypes picked up by TCRB sequencing did not appear to be linked to pseudoprogression. PBMC samples for TCRB deep sequencing were selected based on availability. Immune responses induced by the vaccine were seen in approximately 93% of patients across multiple MHC alleles.

This material consisted of PBMCs, taken from a glioma patient whose treatment included an IDH1 peptide vaccine. The sequence derives from a man aged 25 to 40 with glioma. The chain uses TRBV7-9 and TRBJ2-2, and TRBD2 matches 7 of the central bases. The nucleotide sequence reads as follows: TGTGCCAGCAGCAGACTAGCTGGCGGGGAGCTGTTTTTT. It translates to CASSRLAGGELFF.